These T cell receptor beta chains were read from a single sample in a study of OX40 agonist ivuxolimab in advanced cancers. The protocol was immunoSEQ multiplex PCR, while the TCRdb copy is restricted to in-frame clones and leaves out a portion. The data contain 35,000 to 40,000 clones, about four fifths of them singletons. Specimen: CD4+ or CD8+ T cells sorted from blood, collected in a trial of the OX40 agonist ivuxolimab. These receptors were obtained from an adult with an advanced solid tumor such as melanoma, head and neck, liver or kidney cancer. CDR3s include the opening cysteine and the closing phenylalanine or tryptophan. A D gene is named only where the DNA matches it firmly. Clone size is shown for a subset of rows, as once, few, many or a class of expanded clone.

cdr3_length	j_call	d_call	v_call	clone_size	cdr3_aa	cdr3_nt
13	TRBJ1-2	NA	TRBV5-4	NA	CASSLDRDRGYTF	TGTGCCAGCAGCTTGGACAGGGATAGGGGCTACACCTTC
14	TRBJ1-2	TRBD1	TRBV15	NA	CATRRQGAGYGYTF	TGTGCCACCAGACGACAGGGGGCTGGCTATGGCTACACCTTC
11	TRBJ2-5	NA	TRBV20-1	NA	CSVKVEETQYF	TGCAGTGTTAAGGTGGAAGAGACCCAGTACTTC
15	TRBJ2-5	TRBD1	TRBV15	NA	CATNRVGTGVETQYF	TGTGCCACCAACAGGGTGGGGACAGGGGTGGAGACCCAGTACTTC
14	TRBJ1-3	NA	TRBV23-1	NA	CANPRAENRNTIYF	TGCGCCAATCCCCGGGCCGAGAACCGAAACACCATATATTTT
14	TRBJ2-1	TRBD1	TRBV19	NA	CASYSRGSTNEQFF	TGTGCCAGCTACTCCAGGGGGTCGACAAATGAGCAGTTCTTC
14	TRBJ1-3	NA	TRBV6-5	NA	CASRINFSGNTIYF	TGTGCCAGCAGAATCAACTTCTCTGGAAACACCATATATTTT
14	TRBJ1-6	NA	TRBV6-6	NA	CASSGYLGGSPLHF	TGTGCCAGCAGTGGGTATTTAGGGGGGTCACCCCTCCACTTT
15	TRBJ2-1	TRBD2	TRBV19	NA	CASSTSGTSYNEQFF	TGTGCCAGTAGTACTAGCGGGACCTCCTACAATGAGCAGTTCTTC
18	TRBJ2-1	TRBD2	TRBV5-8	NA	CASSFRTSRPRPGNEQFF	TGTGCCAGCAGCTTTAGGACTAGTCGACCCCGGCCGGGCAATGAGCAGTTCTTC
14	TRBJ2-7	NA	TRBV10-2	NA	CASSPEGPRYEQYF	TGCGCCAGCAGTCCAGAGGGGCCACGTTACGAGCAGTACTTC
12	TRBJ1-1	NA	TRBV7-9	few	CASSLASREAFF	TGTGCCAGCAGCTTAGCCAGTCGGGAAGCTTTCTTT
13	TRBJ1-5	NA	TRBV28	NA	CASELGLWAHRDF	TGTGCCAGCGAATTAGGGCTTTGGGCCCACCGGGATTTT
13	TRBJ1-1	NA	TRBV2	NA	CASSAGVFTEAFF	TGTGCCAGCAGTGCAGGGGTATTCACTGAAGCTTTCTTT
18	TRBJ2-2	NA	TRBV10-3	once	CAISESRGWRGDTGELFF	TGTGCCATCAGTGAGTCGAGGGGGTGGCGGGGAGACACCGGGGAGCTGTTTTTT
15	TRBJ2-3	TRBD2	TRBV2	NA	CASSKTSGIIDTQYF	TGTGCCAGCAGCAAGACTAGCGGGATTATAGATACGCAGTATTTT
16	TRBJ1-6	TRBD1	TRBV6-5	NA	CASSYSDRGPNSPLHF	TGTGCCAGCAGTTACTCCGACAGGGGGCCGAATTCACCCCTCCACTTT
15	TRBJ2-5	NA	TRBV6-1	NA	CASTIDGLPPETQYF	TGTGCCAGCACTATAGACGGATTGCCTCCAGAGACCCAGTACTTC
13	TRBJ2-3	TRBD1	TRBV27	once	CASSFQGGRTQYF	TGTGCCAGCAGTTTTCAAGGGGGCCGTACGCAGTATTTT
14	TRBJ1-6	NA	TRBV5-3	NA	CASSLPQTGSPLHF	TGTGCCAGCAGCTTGCCGCAGACTGGTTCACCCCTCCACTTT
13	TRBJ1-2	NA	TRBV19	few	CASNTRGADGYTF	TGTGCCAGTAACACTAGAGGGGCGGATGGCTACACCTTC
19	TRBJ2-3	TRBD1	TRBV9	NA	CASSVGPGQGARDTDTQYF	TGTGCCAGCAGCGTAGGGCCGGGACAGGGGGCGAGGGATACAGATACGCAGTATTTT
14	TRBJ1-5	NA	TRBV28	once	CASSFAQFNQPQHF	TGTGCCAGCAGTTTTGCCCAGTTCAATCAGCCCCAGCATTTT
13	TRBJ2-3	NA	TRBV4-1	few	CAEGGGCGDTQYF	TGCGCAGAAGGAGGGGGCTGCGGGGATACGCAGTATTTT
16	TRBJ1-6	NA	TRBV4-2	NA	CASSSGTRPGNSPLHF	TGTGCCAGCAGCTCCGGGACGCGACCCGGCAATTCACCCCTCCACTTT
12	TRBJ2-7	TRBD2	TRBV7-2	few	CASTMGTSGLTF	TGTGCCAGCACCATGGGCACTAGCGGACTTACATTC
14	TRBJ2-5	TRBD2	TRBV10-1	once	CASSESGGEETQYF	TGCGCCAGCAGTGAGTCCGGGGGGGAAGAGACCCAGTACTTC
15	TRBJ2-3	NA	TRBV19	NA	CASSMGVASTDTQYF	TGTGCCAGTAGTATGGGGGTAGCTAGCACAGATACGCAGTATTTT
12	TRBJ2-5	TRBD2	TRBV7-9	NA	CASRRTGREQYF	TGTGCCAGCAGACGAACGGGGCGGGAGCAGTACTTC
14	TRBJ1-4	NA	TRBV2	NA	CASSESGITEKLFF	TGTGCCAGCAGTGAATCCGGGATCACGGAAAAACTGTTTTTT
12	TRBJ2-7	NA	TRBV6-5	NA	CASKDGIYEQYF	TGTGCCAGCAAAGACGGTATCTACGAGCAGTACTTC
15	TRBJ2-7	NA	TRBV28	NA	CASSPGSGGPYEQYF	TGTGCCAGCAGTCCCGGCAGCGGAGGGCCCTACGAGCAGTACTTC